A selection of T cell receptor beta chains follows, all from one sample in a study of glioma-infiltrating T cells. TCRdb reanalysed the multiplex PCR reads using MiXCR and keeps one entry per CDR3 protein. Of about 94,000 distinct CDR3 sequences listed, about 23% are singletons. Sequenced material: glioma tissue, nonneoplastic brain tissue, or PBMCs (not recorded which). The receptors originated from a human donor with low-grade glioma or glioblastoma, undergoing nonglioma brain surgery, or in good health (not recorded which). Both conserved end residues are part of each CDR3. D genes are given only for firm matches. Clone sizes are given selectively: once, few, many, or a class where the clone is expanded.

TRBV9,TRBD2,TRBJ2-1,few,TGTGCCAGCAGCGAGCTAGCGGGAGTGAGCTCCTACAATGAGCAGTTCTTC,CASSELAGVSSYNEQFF
TRBV3-1,.,TRBJ2-7,many,TGTGCCAGCAGCCAAGACGTTCGGCGTTCCGAGCAGTACTTC,CASSQDVRRSEQYF
TRBV18,TRBD1,TRBJ1-2,.,TGTGCCAGCTCACCACATCCCCCGGGACAGGAACGCAGTCTCACCTTC,CASSPHPPGQERSLTF
TRBV20-1,.,TRBJ1-1,many,TGCAGTGCTAGTAGGCAGGGGTTTATGAACACTGAAGCTTTCTTT,CSASRQGFMNTEAFF
TRBV6-2/TRBV6-3,.,TRBJ2-4,.,TGTGCCAGCAGTTTAGCCCGGGGGAGCCTAGCCAAAAACATTCAGTACTTC,CASSLARGSLAKNIQYF
TRBV7-9,.,TRBJ1-1,few,TGTGCCAGCAGCTTACAGACAGCTGAAGCTTTCTTT,CASSLQTAEAFF
TRBV5-4,.,TRBJ2-3,many,TGTGCCAGCAGCTTGGGGACAGCCACAGATACGCAGTATTTT,CASSLGTATDTQYF
TRBV7-2,.,TRBJ1-5,.,TGTGCCAGCAGCCCTTGGGGCAGTCCCTCGGGCAATCGGCCCCAGCATTTT,CASSPWGSPSGNRPQHF
TRBV10-2,TRBD1,TRBJ2-5,.,TGCGCCAGCAGTCGAAGAGACAGGGATGAGACCCAGTACTTC,CASSRRDRDETQYF
TRBV6-1,.,TRBJ2-1,many,TGTGCCAGCAGTTCCCCGGGGAAAGCGCCCTACAATGAGCAGTTCTTC,CASSSPGKAPYNEQFF
TRBV20-1,.,TRBJ2-3,medium-sized,TGCAGTGCTCGATTCCCGACTGGGGGGACAGATACGCAGTATTTT,CSARFPTGGTDTQYF
TRBV2,.,TRBJ2-1,few,TGTGCCAGCAGCCCTCATAGGGGGGGGGGGAAACCGTTCTTC,CASSPHRGGGKPFF
TRBV29-1,TRBD2,TRBJ2-7,few,TGCAGCGTCCGAGGGAGCGGGAGCCAGTACTTC,CSVRGSGSQYF
TRBV18,.,TRBJ2-3,many,TGTGCCAGCTCACCAAGGCGCACAGATACGCAGTATTTT,CASSPRRTDTQYF
TRBV3-1,TRBD1,TRBJ1-1,many,TGTGCCAGCAGCGCCCTTGACAGGGGGTTGAACACTGAAGCTTTCTTT,CASSALDRGLNTEAFF
TRBV6-1,.,TRBJ2-3,.,TGTGCCAGCAGGACACTTAGCCAGGGAGATACGCAGTATTTT,CASRTLSQGDTQYF
TRBV6-2/TRBV6-3,.,TRBJ2-7,many,TGTGCCAGCGAGCGGCCAAGCTCCTACGAGCAGTACTTC,CASERPSSYEQYF
TRBV4-1,.,TRBJ2-3,.,TGCGCCAGCATCCCTGAATCTAGCGTGAGAACAGATACGCAGTATTTT,CASIPESSVRTDTQYF
TRBV20-1,.,TRBJ1-2,many,TGCAGTGCTGGTTCTACCGGGACGGCCCTCAGGGGCTACACCTTC,CSAGSTGTALRGYTF
TRBV5-5,TRBD1,TRBJ2-5,few,TGTGCCAGCAGCGCTAGGACAGGGGTCGGTGAGACCCAGTACTTC,CASSARTGVGETQYF
TRBV24-1,TRBD2,TRBJ2-3,many,TGTGCCACCAGTGACCCCGGGACTAGCGGCACAGATACGCAGTATTTT,CATSDPGTSGTDTQYF
TRBV19,.,TRBJ2-7,many,TGTGCCAGTAAGTTGGCAGGGTCCCACGAGCAGTACTTC,CASKLAGSHEQYF
TRBV5-1,TRBD2,TRBJ2-5,.,TGCGCCAGCAGCCAACCCGGGACTAGACAAGAGACCCAGTACTTC,CASSQPGTRQETQYF
TRBV18,.,TRBJ1-1,many,TGTGCCAGCTCACCAGAGACAGGTTTGAACACTGAAGCTTTCTTT,CASSPETGLNTEAFF
TRBV11-2,TRBD2,TRBJ2-3,few,TGTGCCAGCAGAATAGCGGGAGGGGGGGCAGATACGCAGTATTTT,CASRIAGGGADTQYF